Described below is a single T cell receptor (beta chain) sequence and its context. These data are taken from a study of blood T cells in healthy people across ages. Germline lookup yields CDR1 DFQATT and CDR2 SNEGSKA (reference sequence). The CDR3 extends over 13 amino acids. Alongside a J-beta primer mix, a sample-barcoded 5' primer served in a second PCR lasting 7 to 11 cycles. From the 5' RACE reads, TCRdb called clonotypes with MiXCR, one entry per CDR3 protein. The profile shows roughly 700,000 distinct CDR3 sequences, roughly 49% of them singletons. V and J are TRBV20-1 and TRBJ2-1, with TRBD2 matching 7 bases. The J call may be in error: the DNA end matches TRBJ2-7 better. The specimen was blood. The TCR sequence derives from a woman in her sixties in good health. The CDR3 region is CSASQASGHEQYF. The CDR3 region has the DNA TGCAGTGCTAGTCAGGCTAGCGGCCACGAGCAGTACTTC.